This T cell receptor (beta chain) was documented in a study of Graves' ophthalmopathy and Graves' hyperthyroidism. CDR3 regions of TCR beta were amplified from RNA transcripts. The authors performed first-round RT-PCR with HTBI primers and then a second-round multiplex PCR. Each CDR3 protein gets one entry after TCRdb re-called the multiplex PCR reads with MiXCR. The table has 560,000 or so distinct CDR3 sequences, about 40% seen once; the top ten hold 4% to 5%. The CDR3 length is 13 residues. J lost 5 bases, V lost 4 bases, and 2 bases had no gene match. Germline values: CDR1 KGHDR, CDR2 SFDVKD. Input material: peripheral blood or thyroid tissue (not recorded which). The receptor's source is an adult man with Graves' hyperthyroidism. The genes are TRBV24-1 and TRBJ2-5, with 8 nucleotides matching TRBD1. The CDR3: CATSDRGHETQYF. The CDR3, as DNA: TGTGCCACCAGTGACAGGGGGCACGAGACCCAGTACTTC.